This is a list of T cell receptor beta chains from one sample in a study of identical twins. TCRdb reprocessed the 5' RACE reads via MiXCR and lists one record per CDR3 protein. Of approximately 600,000 distinct CDR3 sequences listed, just over 7% are singletons. These same records also appear under a second study, on yellow fever vaccine responses in identical twins.

Material for sequencing was PBMCs. All receptors derive from a young woman in good health. Both conserved end residues are part of each CDR3. A D gene is named only where the DNA matches it firmly. Some rows mark clone size as missing; the rest say once, few, many or name a class of expanded clone.

abundance	v_gene	j_gene	d_gene	CDR3aa	CDR3nt
.	TRBV28	TRBJ2-7	.	CASSFDSPHYEQYF	TGTGCCAGCAGTTTCGACAGCCCCCACTACGAGCAGTACTTC
.	TRBV7-3	TRBJ2-5	TRBD2	CASSLNRSGGRAGETQYF	TGTGCCAGCAGCTTAAATCGGAGTGGCGGGAGGGCCGGGGAGACCCAGTACTTC
few	TRBV28	TRBJ1-1	TRBD1	CASSREGQGNGYTEAFF	TGTGCCAGCAGCCGAGAAGGACAGGGCAATGGGTACACTGAAGCTTTCTTT
.	TRBV29-1	TRBJ2-2	.	CSVVWAGELFF	TGCAGCGTTGTCTGGGCCGGGGAGCTGTTTTTT
many	TRBV5-1	TRBJ2-3	.	CASSLGQVSTDTQYF	TGCGCCAGCAGCTTGGGGCAGGTCAGCACAGATACGCAGTATTTT
.	TRBV6-4	TRBJ2-3	TRBD2	CASAVAGAGTDTQYF	TGTGCCAGCGCGGTAGCGGGGGCTGGGACAGATACGCAGTATTTT
few	TRBV20-1	TRBJ1-1	.	CRGGQGTEAFF	TGCAGGGGCGGCCAGGGAACTGAAGCTTTCTTT
.	TRBV18	TRBJ2-7	.	CASSPTLGQGRYEQYF	TGTGCCAGCTCACCAACACTGGGGCAGGGTCGCTACGAGCAGTACTTC
many	TRBV29-1	TRBJ2-1	.	CSVDGGFNEQFF	TGCAGCGTTGATGGGGGGTTCAATGAGCAGTTCTTC
.	TRBV5-5	TRBJ2-6	TRBD1	CASSLEGARSGANVLTF	TGTGCCAGCAGCTTGGAGGGGGCGAGGTCTGGGGCCAACGTCCTGACTTTC
few	TRBV15	TRBJ2-7	.	CATSRDRWGDEQYF	TGTGCCACCAGCAGAGATAGATGGGGCGACGAGCAGTACTTC
many	TRBV29-1	TRBJ2-1	TRBD2	CSVAASGSSYNEQFF	TGCAGCGTTGCGGCTAGCGGGAGCTCCTACAATGAGCAGTTCTTC
.	TRBV3-1	TRBJ1-3	.	CASSRTRTDGNTIYF	TGTGCCAGCAGCCGGACCCGGACAGACGGAAACACCATATATTTT
few	TRBV6-5	TRBJ1-1	TRBD1	CASSYQGGLTEAFF	TGTGCCAGCAGTTATCAGGGGGGGCTCACTGAAGCTTTCTTT
few	TRBV7-8	TRBJ2-2	.	CASSLVPGRSGELFF	TGTGCCAGCAGCTTAGTACCAGGGAGGAGCGGGGAGCTGTTTTTT
many	TRBV10-3	TRBJ2-3	.	CAINSGRPSTDTQYF	TGTGCCATCAATAGCGGACGACCTAGCACAGATACGCAGTATTTT
many	TRBV4-1	TRBJ1-5	.	CASSQGFPGLNQPQHF	TGCGCCAGCAGCCAAGGCTTTCCGGGCCTCAATCAGCCCCAGCATTTT
few	TRBV4-1	TRBJ2-1	TRBD2	CASSQPRLAGGTDEQFF	TGCGCCAGCAGCCAGCCAAGACTAGCGGGGGGCACAGATGAGCAGTTCTTC
few	TRBV12-3/TRBV12-4	TRBJ2-1	TRBD2	CASSLGLAGWAGNEQFF	TGTGCCAGCAGTTTGGGACTAGCGGGATGGGCAGGGAATGAGCAGTTCTTC
many	TRBV5-5	TRBJ2-7	TRBD2	CASSAAGGPRYEQYF	TGTGCCAGCAGCGCAGCGGGAGGGCCTAGGTACGAGCAGTACTTC
few	TRBV6-5	TRBJ1-4	.	CASSYSNSLQEKLFF	TGTGCCAGCAGTTACTCGAACAGTCTGCAAGAAAAACTGTTTTTT
few	TRBV15	TRBJ1-6	.	CATSRERATGFSPLHF	TGTGCCACCAGCCGAGAGAGGGCTACAGGGTTTTCACCCCTCCACTTT
many	TRBV12-3/TRBV12-4	TRBJ1-1	.	CASSLGQGRMNTEAFF	TGTGCCAGCAGTTTGGGGCAGGGGAGGATGAACACTGAAGCTTTCTTT
.	TRBV7-3	TRBJ2-5	.	CASSSRFGETQYF	TGTGCCAGCAGCTCCCGGTTTGGAGAGACCCAGTACTTC
many	TRBV5-1	TRBJ2-5	TRBD2	CASIGTIQETQYF	TGCGCCAGCATCGGGACTATCCAAGAGACCCAGTACTTC
.	TRBV5-5	TRBJ2-3	.	CASSFGEHPTPKDTQYF	TGTGCCAGCAGCTTTGGGGAACATCCAACCCCCAAAGATACGCAGTATTTT
.	TRBV20-1	TRBJ2-1	.	CSASLREPHEQFF	TGCAGTGCTTCTTTACGGGAGCCCCACGAGCAGTTCTTC
.	TRBV6-1	TRBJ2-2	TRBD2	CASRGLLSGENTGELFF	TGTGCCAGCAGGGGCCTCCTTAGCGGGGAAAACACCGGGGAGCTGTTTTTT
few	TRBV11-2	TRBJ2-5	.	CASSDGGTQYF	TGTGCCAGCAGCGATGGGGGGACCCAGTACTTC
many	TRBV3-1	TRBJ1-2	.	CASSQDPGSNYGYTF	TGTGCCAGCAGCCAAGATCCCGGCTCTAACTATGGCTACACCTTC
few	TRBV12-3/TRBV12-4	TRBJ1-2	.	CASSLGASSTF	TGTGCCAGCAGCCTGGGGGCGTCTTCCACCTTC
many	TRBV5-1	TRBJ1-4	.	CASSLIRDPNEKLFF	TGCGCCAGCAGCTTGATTAGGGATCCTAATGAAAAACTGTTTTTT
.	TRBV7-1	TRBJ2-3	.	CASSLREPTDTQYF	TGTGCCAGCAGCCTCAGGGAGCCGACAGATACGCAGTATTTT
few	TRBV4-1	TRBJ1-5	TRBD1	CASSRRPAEDRGNQPQHF	TGCGCCAGCAGCCGCCGCCCCGCGGAGGACAGGGGCAATCAGCCCCAGCATTTT
few	TRBV14	TRBJ2-1	TRBD2	CASSRGLAPNNEQFF	TGTGCCAGCAGCCGGGGACTAGCACCTAACAATGAGCAGTTCTTC
few	TRBV29-1	TRBJ2-3	TRBD2	CSVSLAGGRSDTQYF	TGCAGCGTTTCGCTAGCGGGAGGGCGGTCAGATACGCAGTATTTT
many	TRBV7-9	TRBJ2-1	TRBD2	CASSLGTSGRNEQFF	TGTGCCAGCAGCTTAGGGACTAGCGGGAGGAATGAGCAGTTCTTC
many	TRBV20-1	TRBJ2-7	.	CSARQGYEQYF	TGCAGTGCTAGACAGGGCTACGAGCAGTACTTC
.	TRBV20-1	TRBJ2-5	TRBD2	CSARVETSGETQYF	TGCAGTGCTAGAGTGGAGACTAGCGGCGAGACCCAGTACTTC
.	TRBV5-1	TRBJ2-1	TRBD2	CASSFGSGAVNEQFF	TGCGCCAGCAGCTTCGGAAGCGGGGCCGTCAATGAGCAGTTCTTC
.	TRBV29-1	TRBJ2-3	.	CSVPLASDTQYF	TGCAGCGTCCCTCTAGCGTCCGATACGCAGTATTTT
many	TRBV10-3	TRBJ1-1	.	CAINPVGGRTEAFF	TGTGCCATCAACCCAGTCGGGGGAAGGACTGAAGCTTTCTTT
many	TRBV5-1	TRBJ1-1	TRBD1	CASSLRTGASTEAFF	TGCGCCAGCAGCTTGCGGACAGGCGCCAGCACTGAAGCTTTCTTT
few	TRBV20-1	TRBJ2-3	TRBD2	CSARVAGATDTQYF	TGCAGTGCTAGAGTAGCGGGAGCCACAGATACGCAGTATTTT
few	TRBV9	TRBJ2-3	TRBD2	CASSVASGRADTDTQYF	TGTGCCAGCAGCGTAGCCAGCGGGAGGGCCGACACAGATACGCAGTATTTT
few	TRBV9	TRBJ2-1	TRBD2	CASSVSSGANGEQFF	TGTGCCAGCAGCGTATCTAGCGGGGCCAACGGTGAGCAGTTCTTC
few	TRBV5-1	TRBJ1-6	TRBD1	CASRSTGSPLHF	TGCGCCAGCAGGTCGACAGGGTCACCCCTCCACTTT
many	TRBV11-2	TRBJ1-2	.	CASSLWGEPGNYGYTF	TGTGCCAGCAGCTTATGGGGGGAACCGGGAAACTATGGCTACACCTTC
.	TRBV3-1	TRBJ2-3	.	CASSRGTGRGLRTDTQYF	TGTGCCAGCAGCCGAGGGACTGGACGAGGTCTGCGCACAGATACGCAGTATTTT
.	TRBV10-2	TRBJ2-5	.	CASSTPWQRETQYF	TGCGCCAGCAGTACCCCCTGGCAGAGGGAGACCCAGTACTTC
many	TRBV5-6	TRBJ2-4	.	CASSLAGLGNIQYF	TGTGCCAGCAGCTTGGCGGGTTTGGGCAACATTCAGTACTTC
many	TRBV7-2	TRBJ1-1	TRBD1	CASSSDRATEAFF	TGTGCCAGCAGCTCGGACAGGGCCACTGAAGCTTTCTTT